The 18 T cell receptor beta chains below were found in one sample sequenced in a study of T cell repertoires in cytomegalovirus infection. TCRdb redid the calling of the reads with MiXCR, one entry per CDR3 protein. The repertoire includes about 360,000 distinct CDR3 sequences, around a sixth of them detected once, and 8.5% to 10% sits in the top ten. Sequencing was carried out using PBMCs. All receptors derive from a human donor in good health (CMV status not recorded). Some clones in this sample may be carry-over from other donors' samples.

This clonotype was seen a few times. The genes are TRBV19 and TRBJ1-1; D not certain. V was trimmed by 4 bases and J by 4 bases, leaving 7 bases between them. This CDR3 is 12 amino acids long. In germline, CDR1 is LNHDA, CDR2 SQIVND (reference sequence). For the CDR3, the DNA is TGTGCCAGTAGTACGTCATTCACTGAAGCTTTCTTT. This sequence encodes CASSTSFTEAFF. Variable domain in full (rest from reference TRBV19 and TRBJ1-1): DGGITQSPKYLFRKEGQNVTLSCEQNLNHDAMYWYRQDPGQGLRLIYYSQIVNDFQKGDIAEGYSVSREKKESFPLTVTSAQKNPTAFYLCASSTSFTEAFFGQGTRLTVV.

The count of this clonotype is one. This rearrangement joins TRBV10-2 to TRBJ2-1, with 15 bases aligning to TRBD2. With V trimmed by 10 bases and J by 10 bases, 8 bases remained unmatched. CDR3 size: 14 residues. Germline assignment: CDR1 WSHSY and CDR2 SAAADI. CDR3 bases: TGCGCCACTCTGGGACTAGCGGGAGGTGGCGAGCAGTTCTTC. It is translated as CATLGLAGGGEQFF.

This clonotype was observed a handful of times. The J gene is TRBJ1-2, the V gene TRBV12-3 or TRBV12-4, with 8 bases matching TRBD1. CDR3 size: 14 residues. Trimming removed 0 bases from V and 8 bases from J; junction bases left unmatched: 5. CDR3: CASSLAGQGGGYTF. The CDR3 DNA is TGTGCCAGCAGTTTAGCTGGACAGGGTGGGGGCTACACCTTC.

This clonotype came up many times. The chain is built from TRBV7-6 and TRBJ2-1; tentatively, D is TRBD1 or TRBD2 (6 bases each). V was cut by 6 bases and J by 4 bases, with 19 bases left in between. The CDR3 totals 16 residues. The germline V gene has CDR1 SGHVS and CDR2 FNYEAQ. The CDR3, as DNA: TGTGCCAGCAGTGGGGGGCCGGGAGTCTCTTACAATGAGCAGTTCTTC. Protein sequence: CASSGGPGVSYNEQFF.

This clonotype appeared many times. CDR3 nucleotide sequence: TGTGCCAGCAGCTTAGCAGCGGGAGGGTTCGATGAGCAGTTCTTC. This gives the protein CASSLAAGGFDEQFF. This chain uses TRBV7-2 with TRBJ2-1, with 10 bases identical to TRBD2. After removal of 0 bases from V and 8 bases from J, the junction contained 4 bases not matched to a gene. Per the germline V gene, CDR1 is SGHTA and CDR2 is FQGNSA. This CDR3 spans 15 amino acids.

This clonotype was found a few times. The V call is TRBV28, the J call TRBJ2-1, with D possibly TRBD2 on 5 matching bases. The CDR3 is made up of 15 amino acids. V lost 3 bases, J lost 8 bases, and 17 bases lay in between. Germline V gene sequence: CDR1 MDHEN, CDR2 SYDVKM. CDR3 region: CASSFGRTRADEQFF. As DNA, the CDR3 is TGTGCCAGCAGTTTTGGGAGAACTAGAGCCGATGAGCAGTTCTTC.

This clonotype was seen repeatedly, ten times or more. This chain joins TRBV10-3 and TRBJ2-3; D ambiguous. From germline, CDR1 is ENHRY and CDR2 SYGVKD. The CDR3 extends over 12 amino acids. Deletions cut 3 bases from V and 6 bases from J, with 7 bases between. The CDR3 loop is CAISEVGDTQYF. The CDR3 nucleotides read TGTGCCATCAGTGAAGTAGGGGATACGCAGTATTTT.

This clonotype was counted a few times. This rearrangement joins TRBV2 to TRBJ2-5; the match to TRBD1 covers 7 bases. Trimming cost V 3 bases and J 5 bases; bases outside gene matches: 6. This CDR3 spans 14 amino acids. CDR1 is SNHLY and CDR2 is FYNNEI in the germline V gene. DNA of the CDR3: TGTGCCAGCAGTGACGGTCCCAGGGGGGAGACCCAGTACTTC. It codes for CASSDGPRGETQYF.

Only a few counts were recorded for this clonotype. The chain employs TRBV4-1 and TRBJ2-5; 7 nucleotides agree with TRBD2. From germline, CDR1 is MGHRA and CDR2 YSYEKL. The CDR3 contains 16 residues. V lost 4 bases to trimming and J lost 5 bases; unmatched junction nucleotides: 13. The CDR3 reads CASSPLVTGGKETQYF. The CDR3 DNA follows: TGCGCCAGCAGCCCTCTTGTGACGGGAGGCAAGGAGACCCAGTACTTC.

The chain combines TRBV6-6 with TRBJ2-5, with a possible D match to TRBD2 (5 bases). V lost 7 bases to trimming and J lost 7 bases, with 10 bases between them. Looked up from germline, CDR1 is MNHNY and CDR2 is SVGAGI (reference sequence). The CDR3 is 11 residues long. The CDR3 nucleotides are TGTGCCAGCACCGAAGAGGGGACCCAGTACTTC. Residues: CASTEEGTQYF.

This clonotype was detected ten times or more. The CDR3 here is CASSSLPGPRDQPQHF. In nucleotides, the CDR3 is TGTGCCAGCAGTTCTCTACCGGGTCCGAGAGATCAGCCCCAGCATTTT. The chain recombines TRBV6-2 or TRBV6-3 with TRBJ1-5; the D is unclear. Trimming took 4 bases from V and 5 from J, leaving 18 bases between them. The germline gives CDR1 MNHEY, CDR2 SVGEGT. The CDR3 has 16 amino acids.

This clonotype was seen ten or more times. The J gene is TRBJ1-3, the V gene TRBV28; D is ambiguous. Trimming removed 1 base at V and 0 bases at J, with 10 bases between. CDR1 MDHEN and CDR2 SYDVKM come from the germline V gene. This CDR3 has 16 amino acids. The CDR3 here is CASSLYHKSSGNTIYF. CDR3 nucleotides: TGTGCCAGCAGTTTATACCACAAAAGCTCTGGAAACACCATATATTTT. Full variable domain (remainder filled in from reference TRBV28 and TRBJ1-3): DVKVTQSSRYLVKRTGEKVFLECVQDMDHENMFWYRQDPGLGLRLIYFSYDVKMKEKGDIPEGYSVSREKKERFSLILESASTNQTSMYLCASSLYHKSSGNTIYFGEGSWLTVV.

Worth noting for this clonotype: A read error may explain this, as a much larger clone is one base away. The rearrangement uses TRBV7-4 and TRBJ2-3; weak D call: TRBD2 (5 bases). V lost 4 bases and J 4 bases, leaving 15 bases between the germline ends. CDR1 and CDR2 (germline): SGHVT, SQSDAQ. CDR3 length equals 15 residues. Here the CDR3 reads CASSSTPTRPDTQYF. CDR3 in DNA: TGTGCCAGCAGCTCCACTCCCACTAGGCCAGATACGCAGTATTTT.

This clonotype has ten or more counts. The CDR3: CASSLAGTVEQYF. CDR3 coding DNA: TGTGCCAGCAGCTTAGCCGGGACTGTCGAGCAGTACTTC. The gene calls are TRBV7-8 and TRBJ2-7; the D gene is possibly TRBD2 (6 bases). The length of the CDR3 is 13 residues. V was pared by 0 bases and J by 6 bases, with 9 bases between. Per the germline V gene, CDR1 is SGHVS and CDR2 is FQNEAQ.

This clonotype occurred many times. The rearrangement links TRBV7-9 to TRBJ1-2, with 9 bases that match TRBD1. Per germline, CDR1 SEHNR and CDR2 FQNEAQ (reference sequence). Trimming removed 5 bases from V and 6 bases from J; junction bases left unmatched: 4. CDR3 length: 13 amino acids. The CDR3 here is CASSGTGINGYTF. CDR3 bases: TGTGCCAGCAGCGGGACAGGGATCAATGGCTACACCTTC.

This clonotype has more than one count but fewer than ten. V is TRBV18 and J is TRBJ2-4; unclear D gene. The germline V and J ends were trimmed by 0 bases and 0 bases, with 12 bases remaining between them. The CDR3 runs to 17 residues. Germline lookup yields CDR1 KGHSH and CDR2 LQKENI. DNA for the CDR3: TGTGCCAGCTCACCACCGATAACGGTCATAGCCAAAAACATTCAGTACTTC. This encodes CASSPPITVIAKNIQYF.

At least ten counts were recorded for this clonotype. The chain employs TRBV7-6 and TRBJ2-5; 10 nucleotides align to TRBD2. The V gene's germline CDR1 is SGHVS and CDR2 FNYEAQ. V was pared by 5 bases and J by 3 bases, with 9 bases of the junction left unmatched. The CDR3 loop spans 16 amino acids. The CDR3 DNA follows: TGTGCCAGCAGCCCCTGGACTAGCGGAGGAGAAGAGACCCAGTACTTC. It encodes CASSPWTSGGEETQYF.

This clonotype has a handful of counts. The chain uses TRBV7-6 and TRBJ2-7; possible D gene TRBD2, 5 bases. Germline V gene sequence: CDR1 SGHVS, CDR2 FNYEAQ. V lost 5 bases and J 4 bases, leaving 12 bases between the germline ends. CDR3 length: 13 amino acids. CDR3 protein: CASSPRAAYEQYF. In DNA, the CDR3 is TGTGCCAGCAGCCCGAGGGCGGCATACGAGCAGTACTTC.